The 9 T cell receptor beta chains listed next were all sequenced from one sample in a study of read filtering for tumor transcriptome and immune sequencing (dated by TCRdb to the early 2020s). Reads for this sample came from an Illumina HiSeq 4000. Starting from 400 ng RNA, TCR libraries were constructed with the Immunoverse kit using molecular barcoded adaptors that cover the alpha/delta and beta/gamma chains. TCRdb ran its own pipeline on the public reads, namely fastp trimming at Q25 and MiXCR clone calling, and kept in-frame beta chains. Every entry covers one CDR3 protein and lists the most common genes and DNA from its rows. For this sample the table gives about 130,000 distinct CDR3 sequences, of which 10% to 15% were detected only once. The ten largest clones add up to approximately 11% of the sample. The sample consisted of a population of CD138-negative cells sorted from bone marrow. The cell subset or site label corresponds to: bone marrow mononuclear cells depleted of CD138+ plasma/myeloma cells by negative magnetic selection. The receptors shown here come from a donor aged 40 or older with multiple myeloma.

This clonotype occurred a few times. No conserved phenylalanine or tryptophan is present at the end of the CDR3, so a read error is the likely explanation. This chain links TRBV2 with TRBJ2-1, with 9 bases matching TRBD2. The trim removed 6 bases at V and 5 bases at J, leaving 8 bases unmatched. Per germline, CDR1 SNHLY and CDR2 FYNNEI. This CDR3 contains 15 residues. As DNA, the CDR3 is TGTGCCAGCAGCAGTAGCGGGAGAGGCCACAATGAGCAGTTCCTC. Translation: CASSSSGRGHNEQFL.

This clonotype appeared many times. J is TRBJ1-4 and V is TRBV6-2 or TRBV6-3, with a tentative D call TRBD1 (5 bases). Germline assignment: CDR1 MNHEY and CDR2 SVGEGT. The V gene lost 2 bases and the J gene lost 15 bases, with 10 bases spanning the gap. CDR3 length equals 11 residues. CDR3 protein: CASSYRDGVFF. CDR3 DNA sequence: TGTGCCAGCAGTTACCGGGACGGAGTGTTTTTT.

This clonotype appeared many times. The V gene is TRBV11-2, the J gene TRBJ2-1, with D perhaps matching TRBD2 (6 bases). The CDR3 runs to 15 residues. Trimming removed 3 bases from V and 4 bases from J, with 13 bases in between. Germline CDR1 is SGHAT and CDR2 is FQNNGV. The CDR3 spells CASSLEGSGYNEQFF. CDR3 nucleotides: TGTGCCAGCAGCTTGGAGGGTAGTGGGTACAATGAGCAGTTCTTC.

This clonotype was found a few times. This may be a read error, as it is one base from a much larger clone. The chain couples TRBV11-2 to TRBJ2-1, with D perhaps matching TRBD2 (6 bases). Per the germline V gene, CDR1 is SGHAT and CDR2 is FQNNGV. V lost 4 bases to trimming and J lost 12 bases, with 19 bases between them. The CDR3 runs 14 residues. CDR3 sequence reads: CASSSLAGRGVQFF. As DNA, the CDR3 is TGTGCCAGCAGCTCGCTCGCGGGGAGAGGCGTGCAGTTCTTC.

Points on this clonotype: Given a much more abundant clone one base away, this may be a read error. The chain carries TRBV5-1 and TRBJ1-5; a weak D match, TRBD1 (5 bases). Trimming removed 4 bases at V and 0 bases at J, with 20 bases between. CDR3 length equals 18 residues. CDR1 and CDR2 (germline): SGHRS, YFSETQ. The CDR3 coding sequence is TGCGCCAGCAGCCGGGGCGAGCGGACCCAAGGTAGCAATCAGCCCCAGCATTTT. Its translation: CASSRGERTQGSNQPQHF.

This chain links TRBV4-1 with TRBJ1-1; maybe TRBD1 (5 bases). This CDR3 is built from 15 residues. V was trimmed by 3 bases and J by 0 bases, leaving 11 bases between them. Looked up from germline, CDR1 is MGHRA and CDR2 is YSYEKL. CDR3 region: CASSQTRAVNTEAFF. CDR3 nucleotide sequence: TGCGCCAGCAGCCAGACCAGGGCCGTGAACACTGAAGCTTTCTTT.

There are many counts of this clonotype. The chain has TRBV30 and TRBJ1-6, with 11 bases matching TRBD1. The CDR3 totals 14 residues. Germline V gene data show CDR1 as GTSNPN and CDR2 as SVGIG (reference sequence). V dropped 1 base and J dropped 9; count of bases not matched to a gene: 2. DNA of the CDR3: TGTGCCTGGAGTGCCGGGACAGGGGGTTCACCCCTCCACTTT. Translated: CAWSAGTGGSPLHF.

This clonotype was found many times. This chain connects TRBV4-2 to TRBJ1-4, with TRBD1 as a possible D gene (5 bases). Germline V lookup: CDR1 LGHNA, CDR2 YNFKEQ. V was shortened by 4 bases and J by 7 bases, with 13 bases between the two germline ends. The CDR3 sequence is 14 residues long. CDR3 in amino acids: CASSRDFGSEKLFF. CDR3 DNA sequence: TGTGCCAGCAGCCGGGACTTTGGAAGTGAAAAACTGTTTTTT.

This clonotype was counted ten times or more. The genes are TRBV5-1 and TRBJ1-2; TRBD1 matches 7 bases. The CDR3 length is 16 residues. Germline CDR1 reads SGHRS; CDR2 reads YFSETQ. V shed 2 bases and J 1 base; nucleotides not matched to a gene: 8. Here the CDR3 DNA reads TGCGCCAGCAGCTTCGAACCGGGACAGCTTAACTATGGCTACACCTTC. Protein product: CASSFEPGQLNYGYTF.